The source of this TCR beta chain is a study of blood T cell repertoires in COVID-19. Germline CDR1 MDHEN, CDR2 SYDVKM. V shed 8 bases and J shed 4 bases, with 15 bases lying between them. CDR3 length: 13 residues. Assay used: immunoSEQ multiplex PCR; TCRdb lists only in-frame clones, some missing. Here the sample spans roughly 330,000 clones, around 90% being singletons. The specimen was PBMCs or T cells enriched from blood (not recorded which). The chain carries TRBV28 and TRBJ2-7; D unclear. The sequence was obtained from a man aged 25 to 45 who had recovered from COVID-19. The CDR3 nucleotides read TGTGCCAGCGGGCCACAGACGATTTACGAGCAGTACTTC. Its protein product is CASGPQTIYEQYF.